This passage covers 31 T cell receptor beta chains from one sample sequenced in a study of blood T cells in healthy people across ages (dated by TCRdb to about 2015). The library was produced with 5' RACE. The instrument given in TCRdb is Illumina HiSeq 2500. A second PCR of about 6 to 12 cycles was run with a J-beta primer mix and a sample-barcoded 5' primer. In TCRdb, the public reads were trimmed at Q25 with fastp and aligned with MiXCR, with productive beta chains retained. Each CDR3 protein gets just one entry, which takes the most common genes and DNA from the rows behind it. This sample is represented by 700,000 to 950,000 distinct CDR3 sequences; roughly two fifths of them were singletons. The top ten clones comprise more than 20% of the sample. The source material was blood. The receptors derive from a woman aged 55 to 70 in good health.

The chain employs TRBV7-8 and TRBJ2-1; 14 bases align to TRBD2. Trimming at V came to 3 bases and at J to 8 bases, leaving 15 bases not matched to a gene. This CDR3 has 19 residues. CDR1 is SGHVS and CDR2 is FQNEAQ in the germline V gene. This chain's CDR3 is CASSFGSTSGRANVYEQFF. CDR3 DNA: TGTGCCAGCAGCTTTGGTTCGACTAGCGGGAGGGCCAATGTCTATGAGCAGTTCTTC.

V gene TRBV12-3 or TRBV12-4 combines with J gene TRBJ1-1; D is ambiguous. V was pared by 5 bases and J by 6 bases, with 13 bases between. The CDR3 extends over 13 amino acids. In DNA, the CDR3 is TGTGCCAGCAGTGACCCGGCCAGCCCTGAAGCTTTCTTT. This translates into CASSDPASPEAFF.

This clonotype was seen a single time. At one of its ends the junction is not consistent with the germline gene, which may arise from a read error. The genes are TRBV5-1 and TRBJ2-3; D not certain. Germline V CDR1 and CDR2: SGHRS, YFSETQ. The CDR3 consists of 11 residues. CDR3 loop: CGSSSTDTQYF. The CDR3 nucleotides are TGCGGCAGCAGCTCCACAGATACGCAGTATTTT.

The V call is TRBV6-5, the J call TRBJ2-1; 9 bases are shared with TRBD2. Germline V lookup: CDR1 MNHEY, CDR2 SVGAGI. The CDR3 is 16 amino acids. J gave up 13 bases and V 6 bases, and 19 bases lay outside the gene matches. DNA of the CDR3: TGTGCCAGCAGAGGACTAGCGAGCCCGGGGGAGAAGACCCAGTTCTTC. Translated: CASRGLASPGEKTQFF.

This clonotype was observed a single time. The rearrangement links TRBV16 to TRBJ2-4, with D possibly TRBD2 on 5 matching bases. Germline assignment: CDR1 KGHSY and CDR2 FQNENV. The CDR3 length is 14 residues. V gave up 0 bases and J gave up 3 bases, with 6 bases separating them. The CDR3 here is CASSQSGVKNIQYF. In nucleotides, the CDR3 is TGTGCCAGCAGCCAATCGGGAGTCAAAAACATTCAGTACTTC. The complete variable domain, with remaining parts taken from reference TRBV16 and TRBJ2-4, reads GEEVAQTPKHLVRGEGQKAKLYCAPIKGHSYVFWYQQVLKNEFKFLISFQNENVFDETGMPKERFSAKCLPNSPCSLEIQATKLEDSAVYFCASSQSGVKNIQYFGAGTRLSVL.

V gene TRBV27 combines with J gene TRBJ2-1; D might be TRBD2 (5 bases). V lost 5 bases and J 10 bases, leaving 24 bases between the germline ends. CDR1 and CDR2 (germline): MNHEY, SMNVEV (reference sequence). CDR3 length: 16 residues. CDR3 residues: CASSPEGVVGSHEQFF. The CDR3 DNA follows: TGTGCCAGCAGTCCCGAGGGTGTGGTAGGGAGCCACGAGCAGTTCTTC.

This chain uses TRBV27 with TRBJ2-3; the D gene is possibly TRBD2 (7 bases). This CDR3 is 19 amino acids long. The V gene's germline CDR1 is MNHEY and CDR2 SMNVEV (reference sequence). V was cut by 5 bases and J by 0 bases, with 24 bases left in between. CDR3: CASSTIWARGGSSTDTQYF. The CDR3 coding sequence is TGTGCCAGCAGTACTATATGGGCTAGGGGGGGGAGTAGCACAGATACGCAGTATTTT.

This sequence joins TRBV20-1 and TRBJ2-5; 7 nucleotides line up with TRBD2. Trimming took 0 bases from V and 7 from J; bases not matched to a gene: 14. Germline assignment: CDR1 DFQATT and CDR2 SNEGSKA (reference sequence). This CDR3 spans 16 amino acids. CDR3 nucleotide sequence: TGCAGTGCTAGAGAAGTTTGGGCTAGCGGTCCCGGGACCCAGTACTTC. Translating it yields CSAREVWASGPGTQYF.

The V call is TRBV30, the J call TRBJ1-6; D unresolved. The germline V and J ends were trimmed by 1 base and 14 bases, with 6 bases remaining between them. There are 10 residues in the CDR3. Germline assignment: CDR1 GTSNPN and CDR2 SVGIG (reference sequence). CDR3 sequence: CAWSAWALHF. The CDR3 nucleotides read TGTGCCTGGAGTGCTTGGGCCCTCCACTTT.

V is TRBV6-5 and J is TRBJ2-4, with D possibly being TRBD1 (5 bases). The DNA end is a closer match to TRBJ2-7, so the J assignment may be wrong. Germline V lookup: CDR1 MNHEY, CDR2 SVGAGI. The CDR3 spans 15 residues. CDR3: CASSTDDRGDYEQYF. DNA of the CDR3: TGTGCCAGCAGTACTGACGACAGAGGAGACTACGAGCAGTACTTC.

This chain links TRBV20-1 with TRBJ2-3; D may be TRBD2 (5 bases). The germline V gene encodes CDR1 DFQATT and CDR2 SNEGSKA (reference sequence). V lost 5 bases and J lost 4, with 13 bases in between. The CDR3 is 13 amino acids. CDR3: CSAWETAADTQYF. The CDR3 region has the DNA TGCAGTGCTTGGGAGACGGCGGCAGATACGCAGTATTTT.

In its sample, this clonotype was seen a few times. This chain uses TRBV18 with TRBJ2-5; 8 nucleotides agree with TRBD1. Trimming removed 7 bases from V and 2 bases from J; junction bases left unmatched: 3. CDR3 length: 13 amino acids. CDR1 KGHSH and CDR2 LQKENI come from the germline V gene. The CDR3 DNA sequence: TGTGCCAGCTACCGGGACAGGCAAGAGACCCAGTACTTC. Its translation: CASYRDRQETQYF.

This clonotype came up a few times. Compared with germline, one end of the junction differs, possibly owing to a read error. The rearrangement links TRBV29-1 to TRBJ2-3; perhaps TRBD2 as D (5 bases). CDR1 is SQVTM, CDR2 ANQGSEA, per germline. The length of the CDR3 is 13 residues. CDR3 in DNA: TGCGGCGTTGAGGGAACTAGGGCGGATACGCAGTATTTT. Translating it yields CGVEGTRADTQYF.

This rearrangement joins TRBV3-1 to TRBJ2-1; possibly TRBD2 for D (5 bases). This CDR3 has 16 amino acids. Germline lookup yields CDR1 LGHDT and CDR2 YNNKEL (reference sequence). Trimming removed 5 bases at V and 8 bases at J, with 22 bases between. CDR3 nucleotide sequence: TGTGCCAGCAGCAGCTTTCCGGGATCAAAGCGCGATGAGCAGTTCTTC. Protein product: CASSSFPGSKRDEQFF.

This clonotype was observed once. One end of the junction fails to match germline, which may point to a read error. This sequence joins TRBV25-1 and TRBJ2-1, with 13 bases matching TRBD2. The germline CDR1 and CDR2 sequences are MGHDK and SYGVNS. The CDR3 is made up of 18 amino acids. CDR3 protein: CASSGLGTSGVSDNEQFF. DNA for the CDR3: TGTGCCAGCAGTGGGTTGGGGACTAGCGGGGTCTCCGACAATGAGCAGTTCTTC.

This clonotype was counted between two and nine times. The V and J genes are TRBV12-3 or TRBV12-4 and TRBJ2-7; the match to TRBD1 covers 10 bases. This CDR3 is 20 amino acids long. V was pared by 7 bases and J by 7 bases, with 28 bases of the junction left unmatched. CDR3 amino acids: CASIPGSVTGGGWTYNEQYF. DNA of the CDR3: TGTGCCAGCATTCCTGGGTCTGTGACAGGGGGCGGTTGGACCTACAATGAGCAGTACTTC.

In its sample, this clonotype was seen many times. The DNA is left out, because the CDR3 cannot be placed on it with certainty; the CDR3 is given as TCRdb lists it. V gene TRBV5-1 combines with J gene TRBJ1-2; TRBD1, the D gene given by the table, was not confirmed from the DNA. Germline CDR1 SGHRS, CDR2 YFSETQ. The CDR3 numbers 15 amino acids, ends counted. The CDR3 loop is CASSVGPGQGLGYTF.

The chain uses TRBV24-1 and TRBJ1-5, with unresolved D. CDR3 length: 14 residues. Deletions cut 6 bases from V and 0 bases from J, with 8 bases between. The V gene's germline CDR1 is KGHDR and CDR2 SFDVKD. This CDR3 reads CATSMGYSNQPQHF. CDR3 nucleotides: TGTGCCACCAGTATGGGCTATAGCAATCAGCCCCAGCATTTT.

The chain recombines TRBV12-3 or TRBV12-4 with TRBJ1-5; a possible D gene is TRBD1 (6 bases). V lost 7 bases and J 1 base, leaving 11 bases between the germline ends. CDR3 length: 14 amino acids. The CDR3 loop reads CASTPGQSNQPQHF. DNA for the CDR3: TGTGCCAGCACCCCCGGACAGAGCAATCAGCCCCAGCATTTT.

This rearrangement joins TRBV5-1 to TRBJ2-1; TRBD2 matches at 8 bases. The CDR3 runs 15 residues. Germline CDR1 and CDR2: SGHRS and YFSETQ. V was pared by 1 base and J by 6 bases, with 6 bases of the junction left unmatched. In nucleotides, the CDR3 is TGCGCCAGCAGCTTGACGGGAGGGCCGGTCAATGAGCAGTTCTTC. Translation gives CASSLTGGPVNEQFF. The whole variable domain, remainder taken from reference TRBV5-1 and TRBJ2-1, is KAGVTQTPRYLIKTRGQQVTLSCSPISGHRSVSWYQQTPGQGLQFLFEYFSETQRNKGNFPGRFSGRQFSNSRSEMNVSTLELGDSALYLCASSLTGGPVNEQFFGPGTRLTVL.

The sample holds a few counts of this clonotype. The J gene is TRBJ1-3, the V gene TRBV11-2, with a tentative D call TRBD1 (6 bases). This CDR3 has 16 residues. Looked up from germline, CDR1 is SGHAT and CDR2 is FQNNGV. V was shortened by 5 bases and J by 1 base, with 15 bases between the two germline ends. DNA of the CDR3: TGTGCCAGCAGCACCCATCTGGGGGCTTCTGGAAACACCATATATTTT. Its translation is CASSTHLGASGNTIYF.

V usage is TRBV5-1 and J usage is TRBJ1-2; D unclear. CDR1 SGHRS and CDR2 YFSETQ come from the germline V gene. Deletions cut 2 bases from V and 6 bases from J, with 8 bases between. The CDR3 consists of 12 residues. The CDR3 is CASSFAENGYTF. DNA for the CDR3: TGCGCCAGCAGCTTTGCAGAGAATGGCTACACCTTC.

The chain uses TRBV7-2 and TRBJ2-5; D assignment may be TRBD1 or TRBD2 (7 bases each). Germline-derived CDR1 and CDR2 are SGHTA and FQGNSA. V was shortened by 5 bases and J by 2 bases, with 15 bases between the two germline ends. The CDR3 is 15 amino acids. CDR3 region: CASSPHRGGQETQYF. The CDR3, as DNA: TGTGCCAGCAGCCCTCACAGGGGAGGGCAAGAGACCCAGTACTTC.

This chain uses TRBV11-2 with TRBJ2-7, with D possibly being TRBD2 (6 bases). This CDR3 has 15 residues. The V end was cut by 0 bases, the J end by 3 bases, with 12 bases between. Germline V lookup: CDR1 SGHAT, CDR2 FQNNGV. The CDR3 region is CASSLEGGGVYEQYF. DNA of the CDR3: TGTGCCAGCAGCTTAGAAGGCGGAGGGGTCTACGAGCAGTACTTC.

This clonotype has a handful of counts. The chain joins TRBV7-2 to TRBJ1-1; no definite D call. V lost 2 bases to trimming and J lost 6 bases, with 10 bases between them. The CDR3 runs to 13 residues. Germline loops: CDR1 SGHTA, CDR2 FQGNSA. Here the CDR3 reads CASSLHWGSEAFF. The CDR3 nucleotides read TGTGCCAGCAGCTTACATTGGGGATCTGAAGCTTTCTTT.

In its sample, this clonotype was seen a few times. This chain connects TRBV6-1 to TRBJ2-7; D is undetermined. CDR1 is MNHNS and CDR2 is SASEGT in the germline V gene. The germline V and J ends were trimmed by 4 bases and 5 bases, with 15 bases remaining between them. This CDR3 spans 14 amino acids. The CDR3 is CASSAAFFLDEQYF. CDR3 in DNA: TGTGCCAGCAGTGCCGCCTTCTTTCTTGACGAGCAGTACTTC.

This chain joins TRBV18 and TRBJ2-3; 9 bases agree with TRBD2. CDR3 length equals 15 residues. Per germline, CDR1 KGHSH and CDR2 LQKENI. V was pared by 4 bases and J by 2 bases, with 4 bases of the junction left unmatched. The CDR3 is CASSQRTSDTDTQYF. The CDR3 DNA reads TGTGCCAGCTCACAACGGACTAGCGACACAGATACGCAGTATTTT.

This chain connects TRBV20-1 to TRBJ2-1; 9 bases map to TRBD2. V dropped 7 bases and J dropped 0; count of bases not matched to a gene: 10. Germline V CDR1 and CDR2: DFQATT, SNEGSKA (reference sequence). The CDR3 covers 16 residues. CDR3 sequence: CSGEREDLISYNEQFF. CDR3 in DNA: TGCAGTGGGGAGCGGGAGGACCTCATCTCCTACAATGAGCAGTTCTTC.

This clonotype was counted ten times or more. The rearrangement uses TRBV29-1 and TRBJ2-6; D call uncertain. The V and J ends lost 1 base and 0 bases respectively, with 7 bases between them. This CDR3 contains 15 residues. Germline V lookup: CDR1 SQVTM, CDR2 ANQGSEA. The CDR3 sequence: CSVEGRDSGANVLTF. CDR3 bases: TGCAGCGTTGAAGGCCGAGACTCTGGGGCCAACGTCCTGACTTTC.

The chain has TRBV7-9 and TRBJ2-1; the match to TRBD1 covers 9 bases. The length of the CDR3 is 14 residues. V lost 3 bases and J lost 8; bases outside the gene matches: 5. Germline CDR1 SEHNR, CDR2 FQNEAQ (reference sequence). DNA of the CDR3: TGTGCCAGCAGCTTCCGGGACAGGGACCATGAGCAGTTCTTC. Translation: CASSFRDRDHEQFF. Complete variable domain (other parts from reference TRBV7-9 and TRBJ2-1): DTGVSQNPRHKITKRGQNVTFRCDPISEHNRLYWYRQTLGQGPEFLTYFQNEAQLEKSRLLSDRFSAERPKGSFSTLEIQRTEQGDSAMYLCASSFRDRDHEQFFGPGTRLTVL.

The chain recombines TRBV7-3 with TRBJ2-3; D remains unclear. V gave up 5 bases and J gave up 1 base, with 13 bases separating them. The CDR3 covers 15 residues. From germline, CDR1 is SGHTA and CDR2 FQGTGA. This chain's CDR3 is CASSPSPERTDTQYF. CDR3 DNA sequence: TGTGCCAGCAGCCCAAGCCCAGAACGCACAGATACGCAGTATTTT.